A selection of T cell receptor beta chains follows, all from one sample in a study of neurological immune-mediated disorders. A single record per CDR3 protein comes from TCRdb applying MiXCR to the 5' RACE reads. Here the sample spans 60,000 to 70,000 distinct CDR3 sequences, roughly 4.9% being singletons. Material: PBMCs. Every receptor here comes from a human donor with multiple sclerosis. The donor label of this sample is uncertain. Both conserved end residues are part of each CDR3. The D gene is left open where the match is weak. Only part of the rows carry a size: once, few, many, or a class if the clone is expanded.

d_call | j_call | clone_size | v_call | cdr3_aa | cdr3_nt
. | TRBJ1-1 | many | TRBV18 | CASSPGQLNTEAFF | TGTGCCAGCTCACCAGGACAGCTGAACACTGAAGCTTTCTTT
TRBD2 | TRBJ2-2 | many | TRBV20-1 | CSARVLAGANTGELFF | TGCAGTGCTAGAGTACTAGCGGGGGCGAACACCGGGGAGCTGTTTTTT
. | TRBJ2-6 | many | TRBV7-9 | CASSFRNSGANVLTF | TGTGCCAGCAGCTTTCGAAACTCTGGGGCCAACGTCCTGACTTTC
. | TRBJ2-7 | many | TRBV21-1 | CASRGARFGQGVRQDYEQYF | TGTGCCAGCAGGGGGGCCCGTTTTGGACAGGGAGTCCGACAAGATTACGAGCAGTACTTC
. | TRBJ1-2 | many | TRBV7-2 | CASSFTGYGYTF | TGTGCCAGCAGCTTCACAGGTTACGGCTACACCTTC
. | TRBJ2-6 | many | TRBV18 | CASSPRQSSGANVLTF | TGTGCCAGCTCACCTCGACAGAGCTCTGGGGCCAACGTCCTGACTTTC
. | TRBJ1-1 | . | TRBV14 | CASSQGARAFF | TGTGCCAGCAGCCAGGGGGCACGAGCTTTCTTT
TRBD1 | TRBJ1-4 | many | TRBV6-5 | CASSRDRFNEKLFF | TGTGCCAGCAGTCGGGACAGGTTTAATGAAAAACTGTTTTTT
. | TRBJ1-1 | many | TRBV5-1 | CASSLEFGNTEAFF | TGCGCCAGCAGCTTGGAGTTTGGGAACACTGAAGCTTTCTTT
. | TRBJ2-2 | many | TRBV6-1 | CASRMDLTGELFF | TGTGCCAGCAGGATGGACCTTACCGGGGAGCTGTTTTTT
. | TRBJ1-5 | many | TRBV6-5 | CASSYTPPQGNQPQHF | TGTGCCAGCAGTTACACCCCCCCCCAAGGGAATCAGCCCCAGCATTTT
. | TRBJ1-1 | many | TRBV5-1 | CASSSGHSTEAFF | TGCGCCAGCAGCTCCGGACATAGCACTGAAGCTTTCTTT
TRBD1 | TRBJ2-6 | many | TRBV5-1 | CASSLTGGTGANVLTF | TGCGCCAGCAGCTTGACAGGGGGGACTGGGGCCAACGTCCTGACTTTC
. | TRBJ1-1 | many | TRBV20-1 | CSAAENTEAFF | TGCAGTGCTGCAGAGAACACTGAAGCTTTCTTT
TRBD1 | TRBJ2-1 | many | TRBV27 | CASSPRDRGNEQFF | TGTGCCAGCAGTCCCCGGGACAGGGGGAATGAGCAGTTCTTC
TRBD1 | TRBJ2-7 | . | TRBV19 | CATEPGQGSYEQYF | TGTGCCACCGAACCGGGACAGGGATCTTACGAGCAGTACTTC
TRBD1 | TRBJ2-4 | many | TRBV20-1 | CSANNRGRYIQYF | TGCAGTGCAAATAACAGGGGAAGGTACATTCAGTACTTC
. | TRBJ2-3 | many | TRBV5-1 | CASSQDFALSTDTQYF | TGCGCCAGCAGCCAGGACTTCGCACTTAGCACAGATACGCAGTATTTT
. | TRBJ2-3 | many | TRBV3-1 | CASSQNRRDTQYF | TGTGCCAGCAGCCAAAACCGGAGAGATACGCAGTATTTT
TRBD1 | TRBJ2-7 | many | TRBV25-1 | CASPRGSFFYEQYF | TGTGCCAGCCCCAGGGGGTCCTTCTTCTACGAGCAGTACTTC
. | TRBJ2-5 | many | TRBV11-2 | CASSFGGETQYF | TGTGCCAGCAGCTTCGGGGGCGAGACCCAGTACTTC
TRBD1 | TRBJ1-2 | many | TRBV20-1 | CSVGTGGPPSNYGYTF | TGCAGTGTCGGGACAGGGGGGCCCCCTTCTAACTATGGCTACACCTTC
. | TRBJ2-3 | many | TRBV20-1 | CSARDPGGPPDTQYF | TGCAGTGCTAGAGATCCCGGGGGGCCACCAGATACGCAGTATTTT
TRBD1 | TRBJ2-1 | . | TRBV29-1 | CSARDSSYEQFF | TGCAGCGCACGGGACAGTTCCTACGAGCAGTTCTTC
. | TRBJ1-2 | many | TRBV5-1 | CASSLGINYGYTF | TGCGCCAGCAGCCTCGGAATTAACTATGGCTACACCTTC
. | TRBJ1-1 | many | TRBV7-9 | CASSFDSNTEAFF | TGTGCCAGCAGCTTCGACAGCAACACTGAAGCTTTCTTT
. | TRBJ1-5 | many | TRBV5-1 | CASSLGQGYNQPQHF | TGCGCCAGCAGCTTGGGCCAGGGATACAATCAGCCCCAGCATTTT
. | TRBJ2-7 | few | TRBV10-3 | CAISDPRIAYTQYF | TGTGCCATCAGTGATCCCCGGATCGCATACACGCAGTACTTC
TRBD2 | TRBJ2-3 | many | TRBV20-1 | CSARGASLAGGLKDTQYF | TGCAGTGCTAGAGGAGCCAGCCTAGCGGGGGGCCTTAAAGATACGCAGTATTTT
. | TRBJ1-2 | many | TRBV28 | CASSPPRSGGRGYTF | TGTGCCAGCAGTCCCCCCCGTTCTGGCGGAAGGGGCTACACCTTC
. | TRBJ1-1 | once | TRBV5-4 | CASSLEQGRTEAFF | TGTGCCAGCAGCTTGGAACAGGGACGGACTGAAGCTTTCTTT
TRBD1 | TRBJ1-4 | many | TRBV4-1 | CASRASTGEKLFF | TGCGCCAGCAGAGCATCGACAGGGGAAAAACTGTTTTTT
. | TRBJ2-3 | many | TRBV4-2 | CASSQDRGSNTQYF | TGTGCCAGCAGCCAAGATCGAGGGAGTAATACGCAGTATTTT
TRBD1 | TRBJ2-2 | many | TRBV20-1 | CSARDMGQGAGGELFF | TGCAGTGCTAGAGATATGGGACAGGGGGCAGGCGGGGAGCTGTTTTTT
. | TRBJ2-1 | many | TRBV10-3 | CAIKGVNEQFF | TGTGCCATCAAAGGGGTGAATGAGCAGTTCTTC
TRBD2 | TRBJ2-5 | many | TRBV5-1 | CASVAREGETQYF | TGCGCATCCGTCGCCAGGGAGGGAGAGACCCAGTACTTC
. | TRBJ1-1 | many | TRBV5-1 | CASSLVSGRMNTEAFF | TGCGCCAGCAGCTTGGTCTCGGGCAGAATGAACACTGAAGCTTTCTTT